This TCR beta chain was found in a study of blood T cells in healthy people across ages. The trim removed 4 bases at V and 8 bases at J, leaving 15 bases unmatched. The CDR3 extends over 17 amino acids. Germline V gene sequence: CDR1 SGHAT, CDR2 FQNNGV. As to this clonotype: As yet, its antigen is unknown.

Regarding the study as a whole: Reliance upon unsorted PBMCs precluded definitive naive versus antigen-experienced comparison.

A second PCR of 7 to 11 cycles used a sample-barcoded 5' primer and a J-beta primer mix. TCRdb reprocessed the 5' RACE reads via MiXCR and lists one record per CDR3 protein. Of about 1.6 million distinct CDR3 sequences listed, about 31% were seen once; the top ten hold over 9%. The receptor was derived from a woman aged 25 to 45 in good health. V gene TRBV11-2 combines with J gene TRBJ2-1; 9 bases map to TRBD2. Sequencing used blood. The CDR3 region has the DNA TGTGCCAGCAGCTGGGGGGGTGGTGGCGGGAGGGCCGATGAGCAGTTCTTC. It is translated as CASSWGGGGGRADEQFF.